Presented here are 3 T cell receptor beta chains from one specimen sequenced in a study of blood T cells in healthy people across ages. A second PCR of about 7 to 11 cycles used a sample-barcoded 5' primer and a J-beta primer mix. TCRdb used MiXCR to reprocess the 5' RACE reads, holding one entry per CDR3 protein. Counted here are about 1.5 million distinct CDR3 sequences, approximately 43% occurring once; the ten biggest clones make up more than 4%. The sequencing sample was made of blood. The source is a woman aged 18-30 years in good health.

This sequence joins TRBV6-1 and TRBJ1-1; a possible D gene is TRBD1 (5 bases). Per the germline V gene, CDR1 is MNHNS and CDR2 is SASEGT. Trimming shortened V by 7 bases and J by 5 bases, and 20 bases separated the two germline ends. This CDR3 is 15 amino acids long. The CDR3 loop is CASITGRRTGTEAFF. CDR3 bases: TGTGCCAGCATCACGGGACGGCGAACGGGGACTGAAGCTTTCTTT.

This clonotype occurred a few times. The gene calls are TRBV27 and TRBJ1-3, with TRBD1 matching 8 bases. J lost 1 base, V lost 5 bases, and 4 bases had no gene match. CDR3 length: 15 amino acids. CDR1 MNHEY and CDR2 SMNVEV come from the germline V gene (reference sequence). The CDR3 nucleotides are TGTGCCAGCAGTCGGACAGGGACATCTGGAAACACCATATATTTT. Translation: CASSRTGTSGNTIYF.

CDR3 DNA: TGTGCCAGCAGTTTATCGATCGCAGGGTCCTACGAGCAGTACTTC. This codes for CASSLSIAGSYEQYF. J is TRBJ2-7 and V is TRBV28; possibly TRBD1 for D (5 bases). The V end was cut by 1 base, the J end by 1 base, with 11 bases between. The CDR3 runs 15 residues. Germline CDR1 MDHEN, CDR2 SYDVKM.